This passage covers 20 T cell receptor beta chains from one sample sequenced in a study of T cell clusters in autoimmune cytopenias. TRB rearrangements were amplified by touch-down multiplex PCR with mixed TRB-A/B primers. TCRdb reprocessed the multiplex PCR reads and keeps a single row for each CDR3 protein, giving no DNA. Its listing shows around 7,000 distinct CDR3 sequences. TRB was amplified from around 0.25 ug of peripheral blood genomic DNA per sample. Sequenced sample: peripheral blood. These TCRs come from a human donor with an autoimmune cytopenia or autoimmune hepatitis (not recorded which).

The V call is TRBV20-1, the J call TRBJ2-1; TCRdb returns TRBD2, unconfirmable since there is no DNA. CDR1 is DFQATT and CDR2 is SNEGSKA in the germline V gene (reference sequence). This CDR3 spans 21 amino acids. The CDR3 loop is CSARAYRGLADFQSSYNEQFF.

The V and J genes are TRBV7-9 and TRBJ1-2; TCRdb's D call of TRBD1 is untestable without DNA. The germline V gene encodes CDR1 SEHNR and CDR2 FQNEAQ (reference sequence). This CDR3 spans 17 amino acids. CDR3 loop: CASSWGTGTGVNYGYTF.

The chain combines TRBV28 with TRBJ1-4; as DNA is missing, the TRBD1 call by TCRdb cannot be tested. This CDR3 has 14 residues. Germline lookup yields CDR1 MDHEN and CDR2 SYDVKM. CDR3 protein: CASNLGGLDEKLFF. The full variable domain, in which reference TRBV28 and TRBJ1-4 provide the parts outside the CDR3, is DVKVTQSSRYLVKRTGEKVFLECVQDMDHENMFWYRQDPGLGLRLIYFSYDVKMKEKGDIPEGYSVSREKKERFSLILESASTNQTSMYLCASNLGGLDEKLFFGSGTQLSVL.

V usage is TRBV10-3 and J usage is TRBJ2-7; without DNA, the TCRdb call of TRBD2 cannot be checked. The CDR3 has 16 amino acids. CDR1 is ENHRY, CDR2 SYGVKD, per germline. This chain's CDR3 is CAISDRSGRALYEQYF.

The V gene is TRBV5-1, the J gene TRBJ2-3. This CDR3 is built from 14 residues. CDR1 and CDR2 (germline): SGHRS, YFSETQ. This chain's CDR3 is CASSWGSGTDTQYF.

V gene TRBV20-1 combines with J gene TRBJ2-7; the D gene TCRdb calls, TRBD2, cannot be checked with no DNA. The CDR3 totals 12 residues. Per the germline V gene, CDR1 is DFQATT and CDR2 is SNEGSKA (reference sequence). The CDR3 loop is CSASLAGREQYF.

This chain connects TRBV5-1 to TRBJ1-1; the D gene TCRdb calls, TRBD1, cannot be checked with no DNA. This CDR3 is built from 11 residues. Germline V gene lookup returns CDR1 SGHRS and CDR2 YFSETQ. The CDR3 sequence: CASSQFPPAFF.

The chain combines TRBV10-3 with TRBJ2-1; TCRdb names TRBD1, which stays unverified in the absence of DNA. Germline CDR1 is ENHRY and CDR2 is SYGVKD. This CDR3 spans 13 amino acids. CDR3 protein: CATTDRADNEQFF.

CDR3 protein: CASSLGLNSPLHF. The chain couples TRBV5-1 to TRBJ1-6. CDR1 and CDR2 (germline): SGHRS, YFSETQ. The CDR3 contains 13 residues.

V is TRBV29-1 and J is TRBJ2-5; TCRdb's D call, TRBD2, is unchecked because there is no DNA. CDR3 length: 12 amino acids. Germline CDR1 SQVTM, CDR2 ANQGSEA. CDR3 loop: CSARTSGETQYF.

Here the CDR3 reads CASSDSSGGADTQYF. The rearrangement uses TRBV6-4 and TRBJ2-3; lacking DNA, the TRBD1 call made by TCRdb goes unchecked. This CDR3 spans 15 amino acids. The germline gives CDR1 MRHNA, CDR2 SNTAGT.

The chain links TRBV5-4 to TRBJ1-1; the TCRdb call, TRBD1, lacks DNA for checking. Germline CDR1 and CDR2: SGHNT and YYREEE (reference sequence). There are 15 residues in the CDR3. The CDR3 region is CASSGQTGRNTEAFF.

In terms of frequency, this clonotype is medium-sized. V and J are TRBV6-5 and TRBJ2-7. Germline V gives CDR1 MNHEY, CDR2 SVGAGI. This CDR3 is built from 15 residues. The CDR3 is CASSLWTGVSYEQYF.

The rearrangement uses TRBV5-4 and TRBJ2-2; the D call from TCRdb, TRBD2, cannot be confirmed without DNA. CDR3 length: 15 amino acids. Germline V gene lookup returns CDR1 SGHNT and CDR2 YYREEE (reference sequence). The CDR3: CASSLGLAGFGELFF.

V gene TRBV5-4 combines with J gene TRBJ1-2; without DNA, the TCRdb call of TRBD1 cannot be checked. Germline-derived CDR1 and CDR2 are SGHNT and YYREEE (reference sequence). The CDR3 covers 13 residues. CDR3 in amino acids: CASSWQGAYGYTF.

V and J are TRBV10-3 and TRBJ2-7; TCRdb's D call, TRBD2, is unchecked because there is no DNA. The CDR3 totals 15 residues. The germline CDR1 and CDR2 sequences are ENHRY and SYGVKD. The CDR3 protein is CAISESREGQGEQYF.

V usage is TRBV4-1 and J usage is TRBJ2-7. The CDR3 spans 13 residues. Per the germline V gene, CDR1 is MGHRA and CDR2 is YSYEKL. CDR3: CASSLRQAYEQYF.

The gene calls are TRBV5-1 and TRBJ2-3. CDR3 length equals 12 residues. Germline loops: CDR1 SGHRS, CDR2 YFSETQ. CDR3: CASSLEADTQYF.

V usage is TRBV5-1 and J usage is TRBJ2-3; TCRdb reports TRBD2, a call that lacks DNA to check it against. Germline V CDR1 and CDR2: SGHRS, YFSETQ. This CDR3 spans 15 amino acids. CDR3: CASSGGYTSTDTQYF.

J is TRBJ2-1 and V is TRBV18; TCRdb's D call of TRBD1 is untestable without DNA. CDR1 and CDR2 (germline): KGHSH, LQKENI. The CDR3 runs 16 residues. The CDR3 loop reads CASSPPRVRSYNEQFF.